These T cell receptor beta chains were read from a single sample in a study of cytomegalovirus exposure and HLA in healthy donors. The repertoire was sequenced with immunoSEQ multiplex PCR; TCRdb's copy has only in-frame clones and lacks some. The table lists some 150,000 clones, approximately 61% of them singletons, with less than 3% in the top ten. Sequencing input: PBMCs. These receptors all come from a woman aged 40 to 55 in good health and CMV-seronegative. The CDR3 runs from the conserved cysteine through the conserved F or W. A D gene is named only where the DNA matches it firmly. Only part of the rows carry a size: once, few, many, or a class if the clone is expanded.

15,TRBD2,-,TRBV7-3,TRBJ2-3,CASSLSGGGPDTQYF,TGTGCCAGCAGCTTAAGCGGGGGGGGGCCAGATACGCAGTATTTT
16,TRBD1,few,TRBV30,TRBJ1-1,CAWRPRDRGQGGVAFF,TGTGCCTGGAGGCCCCGGGACAGGGGCCAGGGGGGTGTAGCTTTCTTT
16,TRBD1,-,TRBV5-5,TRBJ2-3,CASSFGQAKGTDTQYF,TGTGCCAGCAGCTTCGGACAGGCAAAGGGCACAGATACGCAGTATTTT
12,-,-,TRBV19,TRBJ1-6,CASGRINSPLHF,TGTGCCAGTGGGAGGATAAATTCACCCCTCCACTTT
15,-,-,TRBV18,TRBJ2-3,CASSPSRRETDTQYF,TGTGCCAGCTCACCATCCAGGCGTGAAACAGATACGCAGTATTTT
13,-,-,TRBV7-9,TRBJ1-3,CASSSAGLDTIYF,TGTGCCAGCAGCTCGGCAGGTTTAGACACCATATATTTT
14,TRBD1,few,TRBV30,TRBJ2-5,CAWSGQGFGETQYF,TGTGCCTGGAGCGGACAGGGGTTTGGAGAGACCCAGTACTTC
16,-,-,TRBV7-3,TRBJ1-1,CASSPRGGRLNTEAFF,TGTGCCAGCAGCCCCCGGGGGGGGCGTCTGAACACTGAAGCTTTCTTT
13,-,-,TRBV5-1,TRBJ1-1,CASSLDAGGEAFF,TGCGCCAGCAGCTTGGATGCAGGAGGTGAAGCTTTCTTT
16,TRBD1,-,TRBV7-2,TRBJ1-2,CASSRRPGQAFSGYTF,TGTGCCAGCAGCCGAAGACCGGGACAGGCTTTTAGTGGCTACACCTTC
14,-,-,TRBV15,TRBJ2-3,CATSRDLGANTQYF,TGTGCCACCAGCAGAGATCTAGGGGCGAATACGCAGTATTTT
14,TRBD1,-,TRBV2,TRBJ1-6,CAGDRGTNNSPLHF,TGTGCCGGGGACAGGGGTACCAATAATTCACCCCTCCACTTT
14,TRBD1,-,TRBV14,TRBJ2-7,CASSTGTGPYEQYF,TGTGCCAGCAGCACCGGGACAGGACCCTACGAGCAGTACTTC
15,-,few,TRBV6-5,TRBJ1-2,CASSSPEFGDYGYTF,TGTGCCAGCAGTTCACCCGAATTCGGGGACTATGGCTACACCTTC
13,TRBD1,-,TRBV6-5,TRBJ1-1,CASSWTGNTEAFF,TGTGCCAGCAGCTGGACAGGGAACACTGAAGCTTTCTTT
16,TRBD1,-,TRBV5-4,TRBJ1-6,CASSPGTGGVRAPLHF,TGTGCCAGCAGCCCCGGGACAGGGGGCGTCAGGGCACCCCTCCACTTT
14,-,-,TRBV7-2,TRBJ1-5,CASSLVGVNQPQHF,TGTGCCAGCAGCTTAGTAGGGGTCAATCAGCCCCAGCATTTT
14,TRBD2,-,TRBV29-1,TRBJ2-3,CSSRLAGRTDTQYF,TGCAGCTCAAGACTAGCGGGGCGCACAGATACGCAGTATTTT
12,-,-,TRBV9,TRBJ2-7,CASGQSSYEQYF,TGTGCCAGCGGACAGAGCTCCTACGAGCAGTACTTC
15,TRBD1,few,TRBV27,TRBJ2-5,CASGGQGARGETQYF,TGTGCCAGCGGGGGGCAGGGGGCCAGAGGAGAGACCCAGTACTTC
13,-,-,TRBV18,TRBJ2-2,CASSLQGAGELFF,TGTGCCAGCTCACTACAGGGTGCCGGGGAGCTGTTTTTT
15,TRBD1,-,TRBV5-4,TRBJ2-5,CASSVPGQKQETQYF,TGTGCCAGCAGCGTACCGGGACAGAAACAAGAGACCCAGTACTTC
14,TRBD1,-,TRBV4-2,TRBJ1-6,CASRRTGDNSPLHF,TGTGCCAGCAGGCGAACAGGGGATAATTCACCCCTCCACTTT
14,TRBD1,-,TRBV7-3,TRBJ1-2,CASGPGGPNYGYTF,TGTGCCAGCGGACCAGGGGGACCTAACTATGGCTACACCTTC
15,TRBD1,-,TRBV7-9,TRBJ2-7,CASSPRGQGPYEQYF,TGTGCCAGCAGCCCCCGGGGACAGGGACCCTACGAGCAGTACTTC
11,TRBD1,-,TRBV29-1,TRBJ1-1,CSGTGEGDAFF,TGCAGCGGGACAGGGGAGGGAGATGCTTTCTTT
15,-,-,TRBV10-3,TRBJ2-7,CAISGSRLTTYEQYF,TGTGCCATCAGTGGAAGTAGATTAACCACCTACGAGCAGTACTTC
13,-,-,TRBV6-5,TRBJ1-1,CASRGAGDTEAFF,TGTGCCAGTCGGGGGGCGGGTGACACTGAAGCTTTCTTT
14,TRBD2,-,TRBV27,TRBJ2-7,CASSFRDYTYEQYF,TGTGCCAGCAGTTTTAGGGACTACACCTACGAGCAGTACTTC
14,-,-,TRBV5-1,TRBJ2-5,CASSLGAQRGTQYF,TGCGCCAGCAGCTTGGGGGCACAAAGGGGGACCCAGTACTTC
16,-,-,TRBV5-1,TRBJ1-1,CASSLGGPHIDTEAFF,TGCGCCAGCAGCTTGGGGGGGCCCCATATTGACACTGAAGCTTTCTTT
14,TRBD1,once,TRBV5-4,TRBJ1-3,CASSPRGPGNTIYF,TGTGCCAGCAGCCCCAGGGGGCCTGGAAACACCATATATTTT
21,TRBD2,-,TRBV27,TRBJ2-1,CASSLFPPSSGGGLSYNEQFF,TGTGCCAGCAGTTTATTTCCGCCCTCAAGCGGGGGGGGACTCTCCTACAATGAGCAGTTCTTC
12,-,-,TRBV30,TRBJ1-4,CAWSDSGLELFF,TGTGCCTGGAGCGACTCGGGGTTAGAACTGTTTTTT
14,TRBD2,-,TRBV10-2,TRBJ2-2,CASTLAGGTGELFF,TGCGCCAGCACCCTAGCGGGGGGCACCGGGGAGCTGTTTTTT
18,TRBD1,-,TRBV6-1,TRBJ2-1,CASSEAYSDRVPGNEQFF,TGTGCCAGCAGTGAAGCGTATTCGGACAGGGTCCCGGGGAATGAGCAGTTCTTC
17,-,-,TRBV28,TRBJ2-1,CASSAFGWRGAGNEQFF,TGTGCCAGCAGCGCCTTCGGGTGGAGGGGCGCGGGCAATGAGCAGTTCTTC
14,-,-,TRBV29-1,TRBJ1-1,CSVETRDSIPEAFF,TGCAGCGTTGAAACCCGGGACTCAATTCCTGAAGCTTTCTTT
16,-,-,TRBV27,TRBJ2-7,CASSSLLQGPTYEQYF,TGTGCCAGCAGTTCATTATTACAGGGCCCCACCTACGAGCAGTACTTC
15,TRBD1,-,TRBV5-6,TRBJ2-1,CASSSGQGSYNEQFF,TGTGCCAGCAGCTCCGGACAGGGCTCCTACAATGAGCAGTTCTTC
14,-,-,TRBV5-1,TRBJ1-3,CASGAGDSGNTIYF,TGCGCCTCCGGGGCAGGGGACTCTGGAAACACCATATATTTT
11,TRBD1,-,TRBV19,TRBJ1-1,CASVQGATAFF,TGTGCCAGCGTACAGGGGGCAACGGCTTTCTTT
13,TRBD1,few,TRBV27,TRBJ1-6,CASTPGTDRPLHF,TGTGCCAGCACCCCCGGGACAGATCGGCCCCTCCACTTT
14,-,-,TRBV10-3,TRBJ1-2,CAISENRANYGYTF,TGTGCCATCAGCGAAAACAGAGCTAACTATGGCTACACCTTC
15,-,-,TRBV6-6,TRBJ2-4,CASSYEQLAKNIQYF,TGTGCCAGCAGTTATGAACAGCTAGCCAAAAACATTCAGTACTTC
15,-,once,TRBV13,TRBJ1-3,CASSLGREDGNTIYF,TGTGCCAGCAGCCTTGGGAGGGAAGACGGAAACACCATATATTTT
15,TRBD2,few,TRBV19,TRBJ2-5,CASSSGGAWVETQYF,TGTGCCAGTAGTAGCGGGGGGGCCTGGGTGGAGACCCAGTACTTC
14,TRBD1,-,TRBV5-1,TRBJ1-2,CASSPGTGYYGYTF,TGCGCCAGCAGCCCCGGGACAGGCTACTATGGCTACACCTTC
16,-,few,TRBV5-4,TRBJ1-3,CASSLRGHESGNTIYF,TGTGCCAGCAGCTTGAGGGGACACGAGTCTGGAAACACCATATATTTT
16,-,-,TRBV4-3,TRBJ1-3,CASSLHKPGFRDTIYF,TGCGCCAGCAGCCTCCATAAGCCGGGTTTCCGAGACACCATATATTTT
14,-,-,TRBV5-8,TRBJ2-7,CASSLEQGPYEQYF,TGTGCCAGCAGCTTGGAACAGGGCCCCTACGAGCAGTACTTC
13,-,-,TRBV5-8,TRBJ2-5,CASSLLRAETQYF,TGTGCCAGCAGCTTGCTGAGGGCAGAGACCCAGTACTTC
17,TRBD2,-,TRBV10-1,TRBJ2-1,CASSESITSDNYNEQFF,TGCGCCAGCAGTGAGTCTATTACTAGCGACAACTACAATGAGCAGTTCTTC
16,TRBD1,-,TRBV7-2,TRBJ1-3,CASSLRQGSSGNTIYF,TGTGCCAGCAGCCTTCGACAGGGTTCCTCTGGAAACACCATATATTTT